This TCR beta chain came from a study of T-cell memory formation after mild COVID-19. Study-level information: Clusters of TCRs were largely donor specific.

It was 5'RACE with constant-segment primers that produced the TCR alpha and TCR beta cDNA libraries, which carried sample barcodes and UMIs. Via MiXCR, TCRdb re-called the 5' RACE reads, giving one row per CDR3 protein. The sample has about 500,000 distinct CDR3 sequences; roughly 20% are singletons. Study-wide results and caveats: CD4+ clones that contracted lay mainly in CM and EM; CD8+ ones lay in EMRA.

The CDR3 consists of 14 residues. Trimming left V 5 bases short and J 7 bases short, with 15 bases between. This clonotype was seen more than once but under ten times. Its antigen is as yet unknown. The TCR originated in an adult woman who had mild COVID-19 (a few samples of this study predate the infection). Cell type and time point are not known. The chain employs TRBV12-3 or TRBV12-4 and TRBJ2-1, with D possibly called TRBD1 or TRBD2 (5 bases each). Sequencing was performed on PBMCs or a T cell subset sorted from them (not recorded which). The CDR3 loop reads CASSTRGLGNEQFF. CDR3 DNA: TGTGCCAGCAGTACTAGGGGATTAGGGAATGAGCAGTTCTTC.